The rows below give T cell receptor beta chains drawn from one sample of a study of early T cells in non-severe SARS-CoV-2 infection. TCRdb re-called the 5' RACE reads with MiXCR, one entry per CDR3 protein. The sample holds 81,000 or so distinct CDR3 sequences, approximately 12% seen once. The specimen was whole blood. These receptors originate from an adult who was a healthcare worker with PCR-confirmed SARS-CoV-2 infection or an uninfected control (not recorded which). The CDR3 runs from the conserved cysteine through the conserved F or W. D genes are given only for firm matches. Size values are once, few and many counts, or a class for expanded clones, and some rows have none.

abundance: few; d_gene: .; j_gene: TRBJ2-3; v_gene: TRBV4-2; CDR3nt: TGTGCCAGCAGCCAGGAGCTTTTGCGGACCACAGATACGCAGTATTTT; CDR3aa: CASSQELLRTTDTQYF
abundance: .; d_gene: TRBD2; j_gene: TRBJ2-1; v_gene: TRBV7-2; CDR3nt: TGTGCCAGCACCCAAGGGCTGGTAGCGGGAGTGGATGAGCAGTTCTTC; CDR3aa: CASTQGLVAGVDEQFF
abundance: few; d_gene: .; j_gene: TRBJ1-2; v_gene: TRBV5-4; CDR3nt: TGTGCCAGCAGCTTGGATCGAGGGTATGGCTACACCTTC; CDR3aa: CASSLDRGYGYTF
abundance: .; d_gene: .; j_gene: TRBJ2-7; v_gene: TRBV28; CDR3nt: TGTGCCACCCTCGGACTCTCCTACGAGCAGTACTTC; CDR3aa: CATLGLSYEQYF
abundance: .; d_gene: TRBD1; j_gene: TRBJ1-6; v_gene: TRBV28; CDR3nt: TGTGCCAGCAGTTTACGCCGACAGGGCGGAGGTTCACCCCTCCACTTT; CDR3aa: CASSLRRQGGGSPLHF
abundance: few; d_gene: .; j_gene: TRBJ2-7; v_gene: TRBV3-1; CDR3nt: TGTGCCAGCAGCCTCCGGGGACGCCACAGCTCCTACGAGCAGTACTTC; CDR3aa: CASSLRGRHSSYEQYF
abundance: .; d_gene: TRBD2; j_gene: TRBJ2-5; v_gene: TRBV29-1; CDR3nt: TGCAGCGCCAACAGCGGGAGGGGCGAGACCCAGTACTTC; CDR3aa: CSANSGRGETQYF
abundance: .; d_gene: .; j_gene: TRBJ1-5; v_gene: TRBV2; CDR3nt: TGTGCCAGCAGTTACCACGGGCCCCAGCATTTT; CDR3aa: CASSYHGPQHF
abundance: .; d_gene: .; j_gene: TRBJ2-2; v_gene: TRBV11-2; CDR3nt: TGTGCCAGCAGCTTAGAAAGCGGTACGAACACCGGGGAGCTGTTTTTT; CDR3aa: CASSLESGTNTGELFF
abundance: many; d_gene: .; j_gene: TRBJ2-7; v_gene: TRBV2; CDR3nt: TGTGCCAGCAGTGACCACAGGACCCCCTACGAGCAGTACTTC; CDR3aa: CASSDHRTPYEQYF
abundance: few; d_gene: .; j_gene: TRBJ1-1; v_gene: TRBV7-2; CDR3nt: TGTGCCAGCAGCCCCCGTATCACTGAAGCTTTCTTT; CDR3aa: CASSPRITEAFF
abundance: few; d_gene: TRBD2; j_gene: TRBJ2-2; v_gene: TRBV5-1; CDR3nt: TGCGCCAGCAGCCAGGGGACTAGCGGGATTCCTGTCGGGACCGGGGAGCTGTTTTTT; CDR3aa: CASSQGTSGIPVGTGELFF
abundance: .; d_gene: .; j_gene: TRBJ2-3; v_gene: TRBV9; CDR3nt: TGTGCCAGCACCCAGGGTTCTAGCACAGATACGCAGTATTTT; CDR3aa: CASTQGSSTDTQYF
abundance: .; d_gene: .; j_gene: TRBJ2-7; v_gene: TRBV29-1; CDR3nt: TGCAGCGCCTATGGGGGGGCTGAGCAGTACTTC; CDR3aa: CSAYGGAEQYF
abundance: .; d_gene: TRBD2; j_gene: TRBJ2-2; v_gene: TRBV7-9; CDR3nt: TGTGCCAGCAGCTTGGTAGCGGGAGTTGCCACCGGGGAGCTGTTTTTT; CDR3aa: CASSLVAGVATGELFF
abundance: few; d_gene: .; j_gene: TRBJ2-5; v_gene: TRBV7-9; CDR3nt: TGTGCCAGCAGCTTCCTGAGGAGGCAAGAGACCCAGTACTTC; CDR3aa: CASSFLRRQETQYF
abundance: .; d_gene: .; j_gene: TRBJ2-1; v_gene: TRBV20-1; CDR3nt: TGCAGTGCTAATACTCGGCAAACTCAGGGCAATGAGCAGTTCTTC; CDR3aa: CSANTRQTQGNEQFF
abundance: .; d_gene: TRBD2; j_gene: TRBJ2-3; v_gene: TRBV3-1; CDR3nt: TGTGCCAGCAGCCAAGAAAAGGTGGTAGCGGGATTAGATACGCAGTATTTT; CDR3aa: CASSQEKVVAGLDTQYF
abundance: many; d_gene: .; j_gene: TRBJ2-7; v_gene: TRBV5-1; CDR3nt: TGCGCCAGCAGCTCGAGGACTACCCCTGACGAGCAGTACTTC; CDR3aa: CASSSRTTPDEQYF
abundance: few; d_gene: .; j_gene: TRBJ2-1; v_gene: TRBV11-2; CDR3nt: TGTGCCAGCAGCTTTTACAGCGGATACAATGAGCAGTTCTTC; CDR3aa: CASSFYSGYNEQFF
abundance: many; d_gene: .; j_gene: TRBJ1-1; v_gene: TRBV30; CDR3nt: TGTGCCTGGAGTACCGGACAGCTCACTGAAGCTTTCTTT; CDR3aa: CAWSTGQLTEAFF
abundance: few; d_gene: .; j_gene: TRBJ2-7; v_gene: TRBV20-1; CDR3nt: TGCAGTGCTAGGGCAAGTAGTAGGGCCTACGAGCAGTACTTC; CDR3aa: CSARASSRAYEQYF
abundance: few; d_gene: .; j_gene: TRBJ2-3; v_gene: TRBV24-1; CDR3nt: TGTGCCACCAGTGATCAGGGCAGCACAGATACGCAGTATTTT; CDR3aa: CATSDQGSTDTQYF
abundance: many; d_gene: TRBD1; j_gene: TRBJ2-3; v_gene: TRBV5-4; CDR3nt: TGTGCCAGCAGTAAAAGGACAGGTGACACAGATACGCAGTATTTT; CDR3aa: CASSKRTGDTDTQYF
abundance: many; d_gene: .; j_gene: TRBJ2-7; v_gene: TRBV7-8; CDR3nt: TGTGCCAGCAGCGATACCTACGAGCAGTACTTC; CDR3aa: CASSDTYEQYF
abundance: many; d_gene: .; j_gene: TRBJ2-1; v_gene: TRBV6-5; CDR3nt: TGTGCCAGCCGTTATGAGACTTACGGTGAGCAGTTCTTC; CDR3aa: CASRYETYGEQFF
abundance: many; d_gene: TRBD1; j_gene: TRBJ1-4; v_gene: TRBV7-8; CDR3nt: TGTGCCAGCAGCCGGGACAGGGGCGGGAAACTGTTTTTT; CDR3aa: CASSRDRGGKLFF
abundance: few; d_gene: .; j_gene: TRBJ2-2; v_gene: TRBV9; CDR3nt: TGTGCCAGCACCCGACTAGTTAACGGGGAGCTGTTTTTT; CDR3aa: CASTRLVNGELFF
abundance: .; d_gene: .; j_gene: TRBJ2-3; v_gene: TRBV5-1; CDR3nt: TGCCCCAGTTGTCGGGTTGGCGATACGCAGTATTTT; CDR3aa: CPSCRVGDTQYF
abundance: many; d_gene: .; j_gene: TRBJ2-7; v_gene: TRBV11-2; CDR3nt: TGTGCCAGCAGCTTACCGGACAGTTCCTACGAGCAGTACTTC; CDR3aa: CASSLPDSSYEQYF
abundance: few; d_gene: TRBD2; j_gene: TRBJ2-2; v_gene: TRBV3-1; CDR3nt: TGTGCCAGCAGCCAAGATCGAGTAGCGGGGACCCGACGGGAGCTGTTTTTT; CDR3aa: CASSQDRVAGTRRELFF
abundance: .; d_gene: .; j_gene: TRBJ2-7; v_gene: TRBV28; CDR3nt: TGTGCCAGCAGTTCTGCGGTAGTGCCCTACGGGCAGTACTTC; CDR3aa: CASSSAVVPYGQYF
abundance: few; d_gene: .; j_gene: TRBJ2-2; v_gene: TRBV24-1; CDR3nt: TGTGCCACCCAGGGGGGGGAGCTGTTTTTT; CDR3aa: CATQGGELFF
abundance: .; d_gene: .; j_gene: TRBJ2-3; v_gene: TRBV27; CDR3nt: TGTGCCAGCAGTTTGCGGCTCCACACAGATACGCAGTATTTT; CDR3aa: CASSLRLHTDTQYF
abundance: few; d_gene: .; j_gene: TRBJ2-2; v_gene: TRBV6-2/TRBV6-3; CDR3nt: TGTGCCAGCAGTCCTCGGTCCTGGGAGCTGTTTTTT; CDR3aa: CASSPRSWELFF
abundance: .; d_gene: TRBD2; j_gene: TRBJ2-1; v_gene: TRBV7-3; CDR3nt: TGTGCCAGCAGCTCCCTTGGTTCGGCGGGAGGGCCGTACAATGAGCAGTTCTTC; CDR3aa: CASSSLGSAGGPYNEQFF
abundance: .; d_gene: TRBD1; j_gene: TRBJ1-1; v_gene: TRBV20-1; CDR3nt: TGCAGTGCCTCGTCCCCCCGGGGACAGGGTATTTCAGCTTTCTTT; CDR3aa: CSASSPRGQGISAFF
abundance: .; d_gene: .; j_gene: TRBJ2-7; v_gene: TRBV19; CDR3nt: TGTGCCAGTAGTATAGATGGAGCAGGGCTGGCCTACGAGCAGTACTTC; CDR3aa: CASSIDGAGLAYEQYF
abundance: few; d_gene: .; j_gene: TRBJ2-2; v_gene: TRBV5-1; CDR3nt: TGCGCCAGCAGACAAACAGGTTCCACCGGGGAGCTGTTTTTT; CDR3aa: CASRQTGSTGELFF
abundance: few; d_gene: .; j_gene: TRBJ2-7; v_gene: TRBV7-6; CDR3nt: TGTGCCAGCAGCCGACTGTTCCACGAGCAGTACTTC; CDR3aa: CASSRLFHEQYF
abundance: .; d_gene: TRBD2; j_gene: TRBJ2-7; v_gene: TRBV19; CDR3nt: TGTGCCAGTAGTCTCCTAGCGGGCTCCTACGAGCAGTACTTC; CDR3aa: CASSLLAGSYEQYF
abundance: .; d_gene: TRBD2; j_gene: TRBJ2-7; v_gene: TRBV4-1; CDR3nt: TGCGCCAGCAGCCAAGAGAGGCTAGCGGGAGGTCACGAGCAGTACTTC; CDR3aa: CASSQERLAGGHEQYF
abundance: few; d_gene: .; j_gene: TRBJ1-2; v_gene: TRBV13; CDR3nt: TGTGCCAGCAGCTTAGGGGCCCGGGCTAACTATGGCTACACCTTC; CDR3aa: CASSLGARANYGYTF
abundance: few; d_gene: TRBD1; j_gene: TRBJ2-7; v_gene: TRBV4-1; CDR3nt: TGCGCCAGCAGCTCCCGACAGGGATCCTACGAGCAGTACTTC; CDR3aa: CASSSRQGSYEQYF
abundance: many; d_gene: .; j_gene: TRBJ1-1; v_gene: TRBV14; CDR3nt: TGTGCCAGCAGCCGAACCCGGGCCGCCCGGGGCACTGAAGCTTTCTTT; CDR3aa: CASSRTRAARGTEAFF
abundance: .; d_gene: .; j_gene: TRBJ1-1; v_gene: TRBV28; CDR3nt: TGTGCCAGCAGTCCAGGGACGGGCACTGAAGCTTTCTTT; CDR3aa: CASSPGTGTEAFF
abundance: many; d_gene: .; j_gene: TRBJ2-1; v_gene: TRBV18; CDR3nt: TGTGCCAGCTCACTCTTTTCCGGACACAATGAGCAGTTCTTC; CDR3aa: CASSLFSGHNEQFF
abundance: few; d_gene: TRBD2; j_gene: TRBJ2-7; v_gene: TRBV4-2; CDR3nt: TGTGCCAGCAGCCAAGAGGAGTGGGTAGCGGGATTTTCCTACGAGCAGTACTTC; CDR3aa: CASSQEEWVAGFSYEQYF
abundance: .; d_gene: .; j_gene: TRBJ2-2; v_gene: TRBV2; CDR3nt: TGTGCCAGCAGTGAACCAGGGGGGACCGGGGAGCTGTTTTTT; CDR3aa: CASSEPGGTGELFF
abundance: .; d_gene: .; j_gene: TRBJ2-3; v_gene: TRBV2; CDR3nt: TGTGCCAGCAGTACTCCACAGGGATCGCGGGAGAAGGTCGCAGATACGCAGTATTTT; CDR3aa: CASSTPQGSREKVADTQYF
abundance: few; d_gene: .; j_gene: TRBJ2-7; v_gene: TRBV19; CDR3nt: TGTGCCAGTAGTTTGATCGGGGCTTCAGGGTACTACGAGCAGTACTTC; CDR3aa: CASSLIGASGYYEQYF
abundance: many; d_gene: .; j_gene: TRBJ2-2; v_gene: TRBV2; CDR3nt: TGTGCCAGCCTCAACACAGCGACCGGGGAGCTGTTTTTT; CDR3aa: CASLNTATGELFF
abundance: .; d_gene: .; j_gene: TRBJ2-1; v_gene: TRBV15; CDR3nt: TGTGCCACCAGCACCCCTCTAGGGCAGGGGGGGAATGAGCAGTTCTTC; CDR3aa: CATSTPLGQGGNEQFF